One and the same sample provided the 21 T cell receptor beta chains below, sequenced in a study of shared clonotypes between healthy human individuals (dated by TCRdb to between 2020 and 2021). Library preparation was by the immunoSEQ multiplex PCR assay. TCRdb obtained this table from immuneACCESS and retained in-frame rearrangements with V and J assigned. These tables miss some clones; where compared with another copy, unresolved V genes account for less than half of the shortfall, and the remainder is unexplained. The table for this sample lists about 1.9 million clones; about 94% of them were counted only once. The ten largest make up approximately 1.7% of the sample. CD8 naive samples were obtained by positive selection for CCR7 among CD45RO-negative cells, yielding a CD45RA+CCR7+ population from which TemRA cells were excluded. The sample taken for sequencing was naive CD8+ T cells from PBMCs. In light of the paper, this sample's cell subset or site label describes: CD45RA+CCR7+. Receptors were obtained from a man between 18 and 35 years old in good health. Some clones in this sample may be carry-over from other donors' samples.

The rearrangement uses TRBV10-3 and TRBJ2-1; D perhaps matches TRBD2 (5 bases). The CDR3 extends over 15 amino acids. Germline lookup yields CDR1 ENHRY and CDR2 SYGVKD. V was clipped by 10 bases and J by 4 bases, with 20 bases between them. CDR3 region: CATRPSTGIYNEQFF. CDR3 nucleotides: TGTGCCACGCGACCGTCAACGGGGATTTACAATGAGCAGTTCTTC.

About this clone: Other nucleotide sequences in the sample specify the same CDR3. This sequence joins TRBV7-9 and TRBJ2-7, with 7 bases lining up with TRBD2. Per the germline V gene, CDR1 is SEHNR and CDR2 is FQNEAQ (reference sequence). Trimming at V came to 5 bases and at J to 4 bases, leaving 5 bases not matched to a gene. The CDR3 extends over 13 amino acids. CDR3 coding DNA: TGTGCCAGCAGCCACCCGGGACTATACGAGCAGTACTTC. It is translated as CASSHPGLYEQYF.

The CDR3 sequence: CASSQEVQLNTEAFF. The CDR3 bases are TGCGCCAGCAGCCAAGAGGTCCAGCTCAACACTGAAGCTTTCTTT. This chain uses TRBV4-1 with TRBJ1-1, with no clear D. The germline V gene encodes CDR1 MGHRA and CDR2 YSYEKL. The germline V and J ends were trimmed by 0 bases and 2 bases, with 10 bases remaining between them. The length of the CDR3 is 15 residues.

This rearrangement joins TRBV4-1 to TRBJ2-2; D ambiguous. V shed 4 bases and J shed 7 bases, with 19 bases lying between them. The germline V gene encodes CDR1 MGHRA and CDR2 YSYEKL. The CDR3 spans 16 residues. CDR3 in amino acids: CASSPLSAGTGGELFF. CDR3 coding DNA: TGCGCCAGCAGCCCACTATCCGCCGGTACGGGCGGGGAGCTGTTTTTT.

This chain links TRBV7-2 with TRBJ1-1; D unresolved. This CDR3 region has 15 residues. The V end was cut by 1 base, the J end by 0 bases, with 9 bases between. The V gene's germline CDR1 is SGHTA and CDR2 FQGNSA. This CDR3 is CASSLDSVMNTEAFF. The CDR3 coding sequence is TGTGCCAGCAGCTTAGACAGTGTAATGAACACTGAAGCTTTCTTT.

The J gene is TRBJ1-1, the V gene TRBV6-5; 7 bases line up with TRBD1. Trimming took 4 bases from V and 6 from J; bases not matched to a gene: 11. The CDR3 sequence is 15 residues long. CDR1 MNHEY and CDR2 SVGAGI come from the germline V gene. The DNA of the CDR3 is TGTGCCAGCAGTTTCCTAGGGGGCACCTTCGCTGAAGCTTTCTTT. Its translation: CASSFLGGTFAEAFF.

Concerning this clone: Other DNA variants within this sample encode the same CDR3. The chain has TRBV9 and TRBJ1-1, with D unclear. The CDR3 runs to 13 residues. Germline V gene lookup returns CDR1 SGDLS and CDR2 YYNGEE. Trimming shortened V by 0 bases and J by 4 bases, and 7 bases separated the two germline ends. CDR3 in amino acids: CASSVDEGTEAFF. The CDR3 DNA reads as TGTGCCAGCAGCGTAGACGAGGGCACTGAAGCTTTCTTT.

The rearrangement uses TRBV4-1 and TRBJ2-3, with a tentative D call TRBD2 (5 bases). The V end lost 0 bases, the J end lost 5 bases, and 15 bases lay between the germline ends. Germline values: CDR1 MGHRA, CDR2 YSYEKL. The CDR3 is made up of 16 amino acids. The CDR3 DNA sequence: TGCGCCAGCAGCCAAGATCGAGGGAGCCGGGTAGATACGCAGTATTTT. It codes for CASSQDRGSRVDTQYF.

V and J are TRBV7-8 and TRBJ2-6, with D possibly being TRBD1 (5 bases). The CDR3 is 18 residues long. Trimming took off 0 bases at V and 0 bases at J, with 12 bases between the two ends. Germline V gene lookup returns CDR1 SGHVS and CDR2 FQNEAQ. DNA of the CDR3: TGTGCCAGCAGCTTAGCGAAGGGGCAGCTCTCTGGGGCCAACGTCCTGACTTTC. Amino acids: CASSLAKGQLSGANVLTF. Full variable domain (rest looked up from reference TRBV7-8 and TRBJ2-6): GAGVSQSPRYKVAKRGQDVALRCDPISGHVSLFWYQQALGQGPEFLTYFQNEAQLDKSGLPSDRFFAERPEGSVSTLKIQRTQQEDSAVYLCASSLAKGQLSGANVLTFGAGSRLTVL.

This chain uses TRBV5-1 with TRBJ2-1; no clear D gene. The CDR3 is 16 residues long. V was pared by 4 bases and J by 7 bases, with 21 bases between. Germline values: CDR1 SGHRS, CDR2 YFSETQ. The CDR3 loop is CASSQEPPMGLNEQFF. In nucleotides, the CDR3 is TGCGCCAGCAGCCAGGAACCTCCGATGGGCCTTAATGAGCAGTTCTTC.

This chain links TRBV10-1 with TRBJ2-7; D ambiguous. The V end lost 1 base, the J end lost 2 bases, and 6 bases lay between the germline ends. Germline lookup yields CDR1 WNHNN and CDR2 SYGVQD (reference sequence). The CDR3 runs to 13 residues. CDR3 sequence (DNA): TGCGCCAGCAGTGAGTTTGGGGCCTACGAGCAGTACTTC. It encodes CASSEFGAYEQYF.

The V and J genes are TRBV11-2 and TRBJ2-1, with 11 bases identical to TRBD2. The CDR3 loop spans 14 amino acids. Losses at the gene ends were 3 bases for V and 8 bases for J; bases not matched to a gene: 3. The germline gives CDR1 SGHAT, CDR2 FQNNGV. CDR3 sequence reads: CASSFSGRAHEQFF. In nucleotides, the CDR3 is TGTGCCAGCAGCTTTAGCGGGAGGGCCCATGAGCAGTTCTTC.

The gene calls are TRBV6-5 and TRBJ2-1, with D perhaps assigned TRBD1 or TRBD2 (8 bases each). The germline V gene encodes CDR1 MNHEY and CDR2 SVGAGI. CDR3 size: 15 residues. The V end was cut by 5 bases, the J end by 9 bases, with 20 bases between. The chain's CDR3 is CASSHDRGGGSEQFF. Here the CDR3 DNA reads TGTGCCAGCAGTCATGACAGGGGCGGGGGGAGTGAGCAGTTCTTC.

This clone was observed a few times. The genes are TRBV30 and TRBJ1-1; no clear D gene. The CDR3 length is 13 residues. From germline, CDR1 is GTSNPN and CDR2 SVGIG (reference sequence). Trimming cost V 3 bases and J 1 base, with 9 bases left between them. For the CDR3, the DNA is TGTGCCTGGAGCAACCCTTGGAACACTGAAGCTTTCTTT. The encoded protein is CAWSNPWNTEAFF.

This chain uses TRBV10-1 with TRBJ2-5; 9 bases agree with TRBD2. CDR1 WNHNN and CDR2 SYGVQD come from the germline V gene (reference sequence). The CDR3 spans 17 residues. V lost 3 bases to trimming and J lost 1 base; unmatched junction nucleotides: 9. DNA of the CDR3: TGCGCCAGCAGTGACGAGCGGGGGGAAATCTTCCAAGAGACCCAGTACTTC. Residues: CASSDERGEIFQETQYF.

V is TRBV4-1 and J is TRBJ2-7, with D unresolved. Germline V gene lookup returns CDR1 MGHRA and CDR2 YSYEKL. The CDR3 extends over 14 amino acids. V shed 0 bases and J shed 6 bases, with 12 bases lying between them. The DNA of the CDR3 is TGCGCCAGCAGCCAAGATTTGGTGGGTATCGAGCAGTACTTC. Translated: CASSQDLVGIEQYF.

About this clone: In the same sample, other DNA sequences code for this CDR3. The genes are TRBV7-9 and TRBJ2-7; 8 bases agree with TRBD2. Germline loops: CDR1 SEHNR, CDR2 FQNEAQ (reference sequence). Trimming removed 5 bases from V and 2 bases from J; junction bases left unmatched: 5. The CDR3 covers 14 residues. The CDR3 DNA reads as TGTGCCAGCAGCCCCGGACTAGCCCCCTACGAGCAGTACTTC. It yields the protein CASSPGLAPYEQYF.

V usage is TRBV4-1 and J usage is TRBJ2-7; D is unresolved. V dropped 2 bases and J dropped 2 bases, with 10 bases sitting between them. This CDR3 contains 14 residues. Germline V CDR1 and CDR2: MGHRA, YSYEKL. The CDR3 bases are TGCGCCAGCAGCCAAAGGACCTCCACCTACGAGCAGTACTTC. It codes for CASSQRTSTYEQYF.

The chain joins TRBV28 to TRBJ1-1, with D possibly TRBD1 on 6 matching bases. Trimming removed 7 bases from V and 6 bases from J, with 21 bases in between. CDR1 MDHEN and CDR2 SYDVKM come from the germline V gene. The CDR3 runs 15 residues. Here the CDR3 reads CASNVRGHLKSEAFF. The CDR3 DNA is TGTGCCAGCAACGTAAGGGGACACCTGAAGTCTGAAGCTTTCTTT.

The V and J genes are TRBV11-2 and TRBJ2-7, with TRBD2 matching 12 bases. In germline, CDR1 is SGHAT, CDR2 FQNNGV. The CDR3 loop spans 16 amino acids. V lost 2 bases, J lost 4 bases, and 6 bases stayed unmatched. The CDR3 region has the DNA TGTGCCAGCAGCTTAAGCCCCGGGACTAGCGGGTACGAGCAGTACTTC. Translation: CASSLSPGTSGYEQYF.

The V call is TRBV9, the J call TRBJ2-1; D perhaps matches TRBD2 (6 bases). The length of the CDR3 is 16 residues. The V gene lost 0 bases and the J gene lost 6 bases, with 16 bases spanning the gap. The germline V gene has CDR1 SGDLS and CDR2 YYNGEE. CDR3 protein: CASSVGGISPANEQFF. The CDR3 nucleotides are TGTGCCAGCAGCGTAGGCGGGATAAGCCCCGCCAATGAGCAGTTCTTC.